This record looks at one T cell receptor (beta chain) sequence and its context. This specimen includes other DNA sequences encoding the same CDR3. Per the germline V gene, CDR1 is GTSNPN and CDR2 is SVGIG (reference sequence). The germline V and J ends were trimmed by 0 bases and 3 bases, with 3 bases remaining between them. This CDR3 is 11 amino acids long. The sample belongs to a study of shared clonotypes between healthy human individuals. Overall study: Researchers assigned three CD4 naive, three CD4 memory, two CD8 naive and one CD8 memory plate to each donor.

The study separated CD4+ cells into CD45RA+ naive and CD45RA-negative memory subsets. Using immunoSEQ multiplex PCR, the repertoire was profiled, and TCRdb retains in-frame clones only, with some absent. The table shows under 2.5 million clones, with 80% to 95% occurring only once. The sequence was obtained from a man between 18 and 29 years old in good health. Some clones in this sample may be carry-over from other donors' samples. Sequencing was done on a sample of naive CD4+ T cells from PBMCs. As for subset: CD45RA+ positively selected. This rearrangement joins TRBV30 to TRBJ2-7; no reliable D call. The CDR3 protein is CAWSVGYEQYF. In nucleotides, the CDR3 is TGTGCCTGGAGTGTGGGCTACGAGCAGTACTTC. The variable domain in full, completed from reference TRBV30 and TRBJ2-7, reads SQTIHQWPATLVQPVGSPLSLECTVEGTSNPNLYWYRQAAGRGLQLLFYSVGIGQISSEVPQNLSASRPQDRQFILSSKKLLLSDSGFYLCAWSVGYEQYFGPGTRLTVT.